This T cell receptor (beta chain) was recorded in a study of T cells in women clearing cervical HPV infection. Study details: Controls gave blood once infection was undetectable; cases at lesion identification. Study-level points and caveats: Richness differences could reflect unmeasured T-cell content per sample. Timing of associations relative to infection is unclear; T-cell subsets were not isolated.

Profiling relied on immunoSEQ multiplex PCR, and the TCRdb table lists in-frame clones only, not all of them. The sample table sets out tens of thousands of clones. With regard to this clone: Its antigen is as yet unknown. From the germline J gene comes the end of the CDR3, since the read stops 3 residues before it.

V was trimmed by 0 bases and J by 2 bases, leaving 8 bases between them. Germline loops: CDR1 SGHDN, CDR2 FVKESK. This CDR3 comprises 14 residues. The sequenced sample was blood buffy coat. This receptor was taken from a woman aged 18 to 75 with a cervical HPV16 infection that either progressed to CIN3+ or cleared (not recorded which). The chain uses TRBV14 and TRBJ2-7; perhaps TRBD2 as D (5 bases). Here the CDR3 reads CASSQDRGAYEQYF. The sequenced CDR3 bases are TGTGCCAGCAGCCAAGATCGGGGAGCCTACGAG.